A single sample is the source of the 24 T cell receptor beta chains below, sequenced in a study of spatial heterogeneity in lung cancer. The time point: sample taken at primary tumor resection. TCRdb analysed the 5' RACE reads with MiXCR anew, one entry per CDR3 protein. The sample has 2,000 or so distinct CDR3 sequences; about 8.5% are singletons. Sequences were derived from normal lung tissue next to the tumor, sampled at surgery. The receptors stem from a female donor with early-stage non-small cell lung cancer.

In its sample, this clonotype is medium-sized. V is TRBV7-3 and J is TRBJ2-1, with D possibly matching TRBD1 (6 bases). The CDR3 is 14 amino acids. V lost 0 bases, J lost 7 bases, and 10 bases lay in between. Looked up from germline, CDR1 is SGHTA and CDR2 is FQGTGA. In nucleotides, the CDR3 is TGTGCCAGCAGCTTAACGAGGACAGTGAATGAGCAGTTCTTC. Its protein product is CASSLTRTVNEQFF.

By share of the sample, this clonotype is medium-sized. This CDR3 reads CASSVEPGVKYEQYF. DNA of the CDR3: TGTGCCAGCAGCGTAGAACCAGGGGTGAAATACGAGCAGTACTTC. This chain joins TRBV9 and TRBJ2-7; D is perhaps TRBD1 (6 bases). The CDR3 has 15 residues. Germline-derived CDR1 and CDR2 are SGDLS and YYNGEE. V gave up 0 bases and J gave up 4 bases, with 14 bases separating them.

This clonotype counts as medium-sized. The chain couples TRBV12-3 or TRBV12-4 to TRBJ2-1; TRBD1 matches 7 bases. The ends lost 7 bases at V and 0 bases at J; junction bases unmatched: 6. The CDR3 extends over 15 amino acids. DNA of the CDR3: TGTGCCAGCACAGGGGGTCCCAGCTCCTACAATGAGCAGTTCTTC. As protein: CASTGGPSSYNEQFF.

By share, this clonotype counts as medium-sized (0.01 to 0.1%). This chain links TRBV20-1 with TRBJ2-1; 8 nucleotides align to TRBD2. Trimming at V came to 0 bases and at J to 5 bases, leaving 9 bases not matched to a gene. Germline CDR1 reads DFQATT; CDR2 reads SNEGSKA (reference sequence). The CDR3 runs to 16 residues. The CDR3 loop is CSAREIRGGTNNEQFF. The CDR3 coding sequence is TGCAGTGCTAGAGAAATACGGGGGGGAACCAACAATGAGCAGTTCTTC.

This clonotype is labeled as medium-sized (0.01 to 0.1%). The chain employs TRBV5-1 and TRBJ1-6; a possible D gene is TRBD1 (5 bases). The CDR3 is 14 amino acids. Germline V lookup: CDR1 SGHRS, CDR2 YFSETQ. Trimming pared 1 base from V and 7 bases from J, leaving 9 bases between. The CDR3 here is CASSLQGPNSPLHF. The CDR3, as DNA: TGCGCCAGCAGCTTGCAGGGTCCAAATTCACCCCTCCACTTT.

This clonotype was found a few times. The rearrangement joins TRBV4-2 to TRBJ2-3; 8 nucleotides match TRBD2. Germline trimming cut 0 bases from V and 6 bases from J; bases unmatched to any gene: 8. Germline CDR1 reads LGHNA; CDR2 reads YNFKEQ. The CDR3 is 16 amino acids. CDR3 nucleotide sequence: TGTGCCAGCAGCCAAGATTGGGGGACTAGGACGGATACGCAGTATTTT. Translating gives CASSQDWGTRTDTQYF.

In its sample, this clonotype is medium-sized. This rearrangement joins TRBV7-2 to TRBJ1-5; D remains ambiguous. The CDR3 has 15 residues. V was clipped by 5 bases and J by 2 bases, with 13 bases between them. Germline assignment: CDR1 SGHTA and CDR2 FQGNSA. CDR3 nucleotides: TGTGCCAGCAGCCCCGGATCGGGAGGCAATCAGCCCCAGCATTTT. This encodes CASSPGSGGNQPQHF.

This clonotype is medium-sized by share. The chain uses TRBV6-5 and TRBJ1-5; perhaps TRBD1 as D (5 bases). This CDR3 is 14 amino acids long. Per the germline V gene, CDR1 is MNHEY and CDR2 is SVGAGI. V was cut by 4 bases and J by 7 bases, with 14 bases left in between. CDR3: CASSSREGGQPQHF. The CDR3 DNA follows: TGTGCCAGCAGTTCCAGGGAGGGAGGACAGCCCCAGCATTTT.

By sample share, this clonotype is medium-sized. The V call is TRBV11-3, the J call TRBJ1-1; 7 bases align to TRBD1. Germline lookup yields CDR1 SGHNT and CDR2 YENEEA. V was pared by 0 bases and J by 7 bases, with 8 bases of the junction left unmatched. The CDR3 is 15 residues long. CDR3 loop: CASSLDGKGAVEAFF. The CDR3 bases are TGTGCCAGCAGCTTAGATGGCAAGGGGGCCGTTGAAGCTTTCTTT. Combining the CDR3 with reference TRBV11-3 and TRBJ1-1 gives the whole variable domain EAGVVQSPRYKIIEKKQPVAFWCNPISGHNTLYWYLQNLGQGPELLIRYENEEAVDDSQLPKDRFSAERLKGVDSTLKIQPAELGDSAVYLCASSLDGKGAVEAFFGQGTRLTVV.

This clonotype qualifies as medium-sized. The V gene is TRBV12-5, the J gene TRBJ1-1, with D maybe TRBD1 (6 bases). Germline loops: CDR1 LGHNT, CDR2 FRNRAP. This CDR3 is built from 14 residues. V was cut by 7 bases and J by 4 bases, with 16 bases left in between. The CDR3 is CASAQGFVGTEAFF. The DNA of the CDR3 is TGTGCTAGTGCCCAGGGGTTTGTGGGCACTGAAGCTTTCTTT.

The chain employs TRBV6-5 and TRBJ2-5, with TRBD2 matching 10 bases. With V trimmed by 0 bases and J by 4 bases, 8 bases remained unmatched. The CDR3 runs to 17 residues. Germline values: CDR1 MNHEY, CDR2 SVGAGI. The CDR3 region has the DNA TGTGCCAGCAGTTACTCGAGCTCTAGCGGGAGCGGAGAGACCCAGTACTTC. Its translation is CASSYSSSSGSGETQYF.

The CDR3 coding sequence is TGTGCCATCAGTGCGTTGCCAACTAACTATGGCTACACCTTC. Translation: CAISALPTNYGYTF. The rearrangement joins TRBV10-3 to TRBJ1-2; D is undetermined. The CDR3 length is 14 residues. Germline lookup yields CDR1 ENHRY and CDR2 SYGVKD. Trimming left V 4 bases short and J 0 bases short, with 9 bases between.

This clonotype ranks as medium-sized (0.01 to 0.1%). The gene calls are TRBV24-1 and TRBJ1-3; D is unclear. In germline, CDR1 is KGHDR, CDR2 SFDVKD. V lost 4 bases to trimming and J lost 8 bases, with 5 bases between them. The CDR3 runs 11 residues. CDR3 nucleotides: TGTGCCACCAGTGAGGCCGACACCATATATTTT. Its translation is CATSEADTIYF.

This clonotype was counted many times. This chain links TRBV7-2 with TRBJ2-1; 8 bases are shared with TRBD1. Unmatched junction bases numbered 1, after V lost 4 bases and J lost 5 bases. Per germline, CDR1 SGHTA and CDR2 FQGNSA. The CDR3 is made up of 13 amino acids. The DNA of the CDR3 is TGTGCCAGCAGCTCACAGGGGGACAATGAGCAGTTCTTC. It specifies CASSSQGDNEQFF.

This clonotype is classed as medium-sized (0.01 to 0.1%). CDR3 residues: CASSPPDPGVETQYF. The CDR3 DNA follows: TGTGCCAGCAGCCCCCCCGATCCAGGGGTCGAGACCCAGTACTTC. The rearrangement links TRBV7-9 to TRBJ2-5; D might be TRBD1 (6 bases). Between the trimmed V and J ends, which lost 5 bases and 5 bases, there was a span of 18 bases. The CDR3 loop spans 15 amino acids. CDR1 is SEHNR, CDR2 FQNEAQ, per germline (reference sequence).

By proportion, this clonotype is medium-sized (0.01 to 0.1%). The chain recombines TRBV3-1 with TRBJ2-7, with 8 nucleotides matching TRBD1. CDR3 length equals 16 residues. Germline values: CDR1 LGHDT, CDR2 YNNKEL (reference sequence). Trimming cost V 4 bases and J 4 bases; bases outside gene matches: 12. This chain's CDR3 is CASSPWLRQGKYEQYF. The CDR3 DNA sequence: TGTGCCAGCAGCCCGTGGTTGAGACAGGGGAAGTACGAGCAGTACTTC.

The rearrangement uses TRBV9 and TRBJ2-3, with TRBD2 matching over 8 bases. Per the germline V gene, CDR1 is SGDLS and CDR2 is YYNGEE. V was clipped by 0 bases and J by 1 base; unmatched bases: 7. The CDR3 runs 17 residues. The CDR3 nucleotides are TGTGCCAGCAGCGTAGAAAAGCGGGAGTATGGCACAGATACGCAGTATTTT. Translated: CASSVEKREYGTDTQYF.

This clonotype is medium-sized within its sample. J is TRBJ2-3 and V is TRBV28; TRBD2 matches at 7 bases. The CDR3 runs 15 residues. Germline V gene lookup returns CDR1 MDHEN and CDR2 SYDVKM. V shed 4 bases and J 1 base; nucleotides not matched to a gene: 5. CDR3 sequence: CASSSSGEGTDTQYF. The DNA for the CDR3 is TGTGCCAGCAGTTCGAGCGGGGAGGGCACAGATACGCAGTATTTT.

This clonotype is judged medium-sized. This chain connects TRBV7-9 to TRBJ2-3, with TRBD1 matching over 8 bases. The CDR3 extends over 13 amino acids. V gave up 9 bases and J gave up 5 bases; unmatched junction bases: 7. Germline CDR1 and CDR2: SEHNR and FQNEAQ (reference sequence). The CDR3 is CARSGQGVDTQYF. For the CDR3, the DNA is TGTGCCAGAAGTGGACAGGGCGTAGATACGCAGTATTTT.

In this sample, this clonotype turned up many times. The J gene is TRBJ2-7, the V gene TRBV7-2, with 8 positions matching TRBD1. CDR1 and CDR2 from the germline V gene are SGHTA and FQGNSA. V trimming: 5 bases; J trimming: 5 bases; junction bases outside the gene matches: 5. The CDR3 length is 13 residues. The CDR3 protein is CASSLWTGNEQYF. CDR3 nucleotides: TGTGCCAGCAGCCTATGGACAGGGAACGAGCAGTACTTC.

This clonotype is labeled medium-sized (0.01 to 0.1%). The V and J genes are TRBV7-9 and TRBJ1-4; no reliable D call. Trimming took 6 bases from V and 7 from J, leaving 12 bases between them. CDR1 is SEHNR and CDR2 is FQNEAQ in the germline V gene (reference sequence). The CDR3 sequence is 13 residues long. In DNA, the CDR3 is TGTGCCAGCAGATCCGTCTCCGGTGAAAAACTGTTTTTT. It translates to CASRSVSGEKLFF.

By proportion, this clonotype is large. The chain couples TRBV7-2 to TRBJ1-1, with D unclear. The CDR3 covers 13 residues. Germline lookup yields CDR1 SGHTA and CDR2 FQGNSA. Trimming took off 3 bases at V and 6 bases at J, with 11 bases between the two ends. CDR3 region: CASSLDRGAEAFF. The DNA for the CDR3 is TGTGCCAGCAGCTTGGACCGGGGAGCTGAAGCTTTCTTT.

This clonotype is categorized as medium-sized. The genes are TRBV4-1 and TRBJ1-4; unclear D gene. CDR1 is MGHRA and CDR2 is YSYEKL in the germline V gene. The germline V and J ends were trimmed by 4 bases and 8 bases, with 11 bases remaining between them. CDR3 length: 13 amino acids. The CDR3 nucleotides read TGCGCCAGCAGCCGAGGCCCAGAGGAAAAACTGTTTTTT. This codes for CASSRGPEEKLFF.

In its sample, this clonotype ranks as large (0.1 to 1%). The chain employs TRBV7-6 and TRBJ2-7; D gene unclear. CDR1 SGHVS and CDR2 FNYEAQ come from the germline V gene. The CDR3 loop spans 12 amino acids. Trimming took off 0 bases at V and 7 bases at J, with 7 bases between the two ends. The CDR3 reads CASSLALGEQYF. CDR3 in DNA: TGTGCCAGCAGCTTAGCCCTCGGTGAGCAGTACTTC.